Detailed here is one TCR beta chain. Its specificity is not known. This record belongs to a study of response to subunit inactivated influenza vaccine. From the RT-PCR reads, TCRdb called clonotypes with MiXCR, one entry per CDR3 protein. The sample lists a few hundred thousand distinct CDR3 sequences, about 7.2% seen once, with roughly 13% in the top ten. Study-level findings and limits: It was the authors' suggestion that each seasonal influenza vaccination recruits few new T cells.

The CDR3 covers 15 residues. Germline V gene lookup returns CDR1 LNHDA and CDR2 SQIVND (reference sequence). The germline V and J ends were trimmed by 1 base and 3 bases, with 9 bases remaining between them. The source of this sequence is a man between 50 and 69 years old who received an inactivated influenza vaccine. The sample here was PBMCs from blood, taken around 25 months after vaccination. The chain employs TRBV19 and TRBJ2-2; the D is unclear. The CDR3 region is CASSIAARYTGELFF. CDR3 bases: TGTGCCAGTAGTATAGCAGCCCGCTACACCGGGGAGCTGTTTTTT. The full variable domain, its missing parts supplied by reference TRBV19 and TRBJ2-2, is DGGITQSPKYLFRKEGQNVTLSCEQNLNHDAMYWYRQDPGQGLRLIYYSQIVNDFQKGDIAEGYSVSREKKESFPLTVTSAQKNPTAFYLCASSIAARYTGELFFGEGSRLTVL.